This T cell receptor (beta chain) was profiled in a study of prognosis after radiotherapy for stage I lung cancer. Study background: Every lung cancer patient of the non-small cell type was deemed medically inoperable.

Two-round multiplex PCR on genomic DNA was the method by which TCR beta CDR3 was amplified. Specific primers for each TRBV and TRBJ gene were what first-round PCR used. TCRdb independently ran MiXCR on the multiplex PCR reads; one entry per CDR3 protein. The table lists under 20,000 distinct CDR3 sequences, approximately 44% of them singletons. Germline V gene data show CDR1 as MNHEY and CDR2 as SVGEGT. The CDR3 totals 17 residues. V trimming: 6 bases; J trimming: 2 bases; junction bases outside the gene matches: 15. Whole-study findings and limits: Divergent TRBV and TRBJ gene usage has reportedly been observed between patients with and without metastases. Reduced unique TCR clone counts were recorded after stereotactic body radiation therapy, with a median of 10,088 versus 6,861.

Comment on this clonotype: The target antigen is unknown.

The genes are TRBV6-2 or TRBV6-3 and TRBJ2-7; 8 nucleotides agree with TRBD2. The sequencing used PBMCs, collected before or after stereotactic body radiation therapy (not recorded which). The TCR sequence derives from a donor of 50 years or more with non-small cell lung cancer. Written as DNA, the CDR3 is TGTGCCAGCAGGCAGACCGGACTAGCTGGAATTCCCTACGAGCAGTACTTC. Residues: CASRQTGLAGIPYEQYF.